This T cell receptor beta chain was recovered during a study of blood T cells in healthy people across ages. Study outcomes and limitations: The study found TCR beta diversity correlated strongly with naive T cell percentage. Estimated diversity across one million T cells was deemed an underestimate.

A second 7 to 11 cycle PCR used barcoded and J-beta primers. TCRdb independently ran MiXCR on the 5' RACE reads; one entry per CDR3 protein. The sample has over 600,000 distinct CDR3 sequences; about half are singletons. Germline trimming cut 1 base from V and 4 bases from J; bases unmatched to any gene: 6. Per germline, CDR1 LGHNA and CDR2 YSLEER. The CDR3 is made up of 15 amino acids. Remarks on this clonotype: Antigen specificity is unknown.

V and J are TRBV4-3 and TRBJ1-2; 7 bases are shared with TRBD1. The TCR comes from a man aged 80 or over in good health. The sample consisted of blood. The CDR3 protein is CASSQVTGDTYGYTF. In DNA, the CDR3 is TGCGCCAGCAGCCAAGTAACAGGGGATACCTATGGCTACACCTTC.